This record covers a single TCR beta chain. The specificity of this receptor is unknown. No much larger clonotype is one base removed from it; base qualities were not supplied. This record comes from a study of CD8+ T cells in alopecia areata (dated by TCRdb to 2017 to 2018). General notes on the study: The treated patients, all with moderate-to-severe alopecia areata, were enrolled in an open-label pilot trial of oral tofacitinib given at 5 to 10 mg twice daily. Tofacitinib was administered for 6 to 18 months, and 6 months of follow-up off drug were then conducted to assess delayed response and recurrence. For the treated patients, the SALT score, which quantifies what percentage of scalp surface area is affected, served as the measure of disease severity. In both human patients and the C3H/HeJ mouse model, the study applied high-throughput TCRbeta sequencing to look at T cell clonal expansion in alopecia areata. In humans, TCRbeta sequencing was performed on scalp tissue and on sorted CD4+ and CD8+ peripheral blood T cells from healthy controls and from patients with patchy or totalis/universalis alopecia areata. Patients on tofacitinib were biopsied at baseline and after 4 and 24 weeks of treatment, and several of the patients also had a later scalp biopsy. Clonality in the scalp was compared among normal scalp (n=4), patchy alopecia areata scalp (n=8), and alopecia totalis/universalis scalp (n=8). The RNA source kit depended on sample type: the PAXgene miRNA kit for fixed scalp, the miRNeasy kit for PBMCs, and the RNeasy kit for mouse skin. TCRbeta CDR3 regions were amplified by immunoSEQ multiplex PCR using 35 Vbeta forward and 13 Jbeta reverse primers.

The library was obtained by the immunoSEQ multiplex PCR assay. RNA was extracted from all samples and reverse transcribed into cDNA as template for TCR sequencing. First-strand cDNA was synthesized with SuperScript III using a 2:1 mix of oligo-dT and random hexamers. Amplification bias was assessed with a synthetic immune receptor repertoire, and residual bias was removed computationally. The authors' pipeline ran thus. Raw reads were preprocessed for error removal, and CDR3 was defined according to IMGT conventions as running from the conserved cysteine to phenylalanine. Clonality was calculated as 1 minus Shannon entropy normalized by log2 of the number of productive unique TCRs. Whether each scalp clone was CD4 or CD8 was inferred by checking scalp TCRbeta sequences against the CD4 and CD8 repertoires from sorted blood. In its TCRdb copy, this immuneACCESS table keeps in-frame sequences only and misses some clones. Where compared with another copy, unresolved V genes explain less than half of these, and the others have no known cause. Clone size and the V and J calls come from that table; the DNA yielded D and trimming. Across this sample there are about 270,000 clones, with roughly 63% seen only once. Of the sample, about 0.93% is held by the ten largest clones.

The sample's treatment or condition label, decoded: oral pan-JAK inhibitor, 5-10 mg twice daily. Lesional scalp punch biopsies and peripheral blood were collected from alopecia areata patients. PBMCs were isolated by density centrifugation and stained for CD3, CD4 and CD8, after which CD4+ and CD8+ T cells were sorted on a FACSAria. The CDR3 spans 12 residues, from the cysteine through the phenylalanine. Only CDR3 DNA remains: 36 bases, in frame from the first base. In the germline V gene (reference sequence), CDR1 corresponds to GTSNPN and CDR2 to SVGIG. Overall study results and their limits: Many expanded lesional clones were found to persist in scalp and blood during tofacitinib treatment, and relapse after treatment cessation may be partly explained by this persistence. TCR sequences shared between patients were less clear than in mice, possibly partly because of HLA diversity in the patient population. Unlike mouse skin, which is dominated by gammadelta T cells, normal human skin has resident alphabeta T cells that are also sequenced, and this complicates analysis of the scalp TCR repertoire. Lesional scalp, especially in alopecia totalis/universalis, showed higher clonality and more expanded CD8+ clones than normal scalp, suggesting antigenic drive. Tofacitinib significantly decreased scalp clonality and the number of expanded CD8+ clones among the top 100 scalp clones. Because the treated cohort was small and had just a single nonresponder, larger studies are needed to establish links between baseline CD8+ expansion and response.

This specimen was CD4+ T cells sorted from blood, taken around week 54, from a patient treated with tofacitinib. This receptor chain uses TRBV30 and TRBJ2-3; the D segment may tentatively be TRBD1 or TRBD2, each giving 5 matched bases. This receptor was taken from a human donor with alopecia areata. The encoded CDR3 is CTCGYGGFTQYF. The DNA reads as follows: TGTACATGTGGTTATGGGGGATTTACGCAGTATTTT. The entire variable domain, with the stretches around the CDR3 drawn from the reference TRBV30 and TRBJ2-3 proteins, is SQTIHQWPATLVQPVGSPLSLECTVEGTSNPNLYWYRQAAGRGLQLLFYSVGIGQISSEVPQNLSASRPQDRQFILSSKKLLLSDSGFYLCTCGYGGFTQYFGPGTRLTVL.